This entry lists 8 T cell receptor beta chains sequenced from one sample in a study of beta chain features in type 1 diabetes. Isolated RNA was reverse transcribed in full, so expressed TCRB transcripts were sequenced. Sequencing was performed with immunoSEQ multiplex PCR; in TCRdb, only in-frame clones are kept and a portion is missing. Of 900,000 or so clones in the sample, under 20% are singletons; the top ten hold 0.02% to 0.03%. Sequencing input: naive CD4+ T cells from blood. The receptors come from a woman in her late teens or twenties in good health.

In nucleotides, the CDR3 is TGTGCCAGTAGTATGCGGACAGGGGAGAGCAATCAGCCCCAGCATTTT. Its protein product is CASSMRTGESNQPQHF. The chain combines TRBV19 with TRBJ1-5; 9 positions match TRBD1. The V and J ends lost 3 bases and 1 base, in that order; junction bases with no gene match: 4. Germline V gives CDR1 LNHDA, CDR2 SQIVND (reference sequence). The length of the CDR3 is 16 residues.

This chain connects TRBV27 to TRBJ2-7, with 14 bases that match TRBD2. Looked up from germline, CDR1 is MNHEY and CDR2 is SMNVEV (reference sequence). V lost 8 bases to trimming and J lost 4 bases; unmatched junction nucleotides: 7. This CDR3 comprises 15 residues. The CDR3 DNA reads as TGTGCCAGCGGCCCCGGGACTAGCGGGAGTTACGAGCAGTACTTC. This encodes CASGPGTSGSYEQYF.

This chain links TRBV18 with TRBJ2-3; D call uncertain. Trimming pared 5 bases from V and 6 bases from J, leaving 6 bases between. CDR1 and CDR2 from the germline V gene are KGHSH and LQKENI. The CDR3 covers 11 residues. The CDR3 loop reads CASSVRDTQYF. The DNA for the CDR3 is TGTGCCAGCTCAGTCCGTGATACGCAGTATTTT.

The chain is built from TRBV4-2 and TRBJ2-2; D uncertain. Trimming took 6 bases from V and 7 from J, leaving 15 bases between them. Germline lookup yields CDR1 LGHNA and CDR2 YNFKEQ. This CDR3 comprises 14 residues. The CDR3 loop is CASSSRHLVGELFF. The CDR3 DNA follows: TGTGCCAGCAGTTCAAGACACTTGGTCGGGGAGCTGTTTTTT.

This clone showed up just a few times. This chain joins TRBV7-9 and TRBJ1-1, with D possibly TRBD1 on 5 matching bases. The germline V and J ends were trimmed by 1 base and 7 bases, with 16 bases remaining between them. Germline V gene data show CDR1 as SEHNR and CDR2 as FQNEAQ (reference sequence). The length of the CDR3 is 15 residues. CDR3: CASSLEPGNNHEAFF. The CDR3 region has the DNA TGTGCCAGCAGCTTAGAACCAGGGAATAACCATGAAGCTTTCTTT.

This chain connects TRBV7-2 to TRBJ2-3; a possible D gene is TRBD2 (5 bases). Trimming took 4 bases from V and 0 from J, leaving 5 bases between them. The CDR3 length is 13 residues. The germline CDR1 and CDR2 sequences are SGHTA and FQGNSA. The CDR3 is CASSSGSTDTQYF. The CDR3 region has the DNA TGTGCCAGCAGCTCGGGAAGCACAGATACGCAGTATTTT. Filled out from reference TRBV7-2 and TRBJ2-3, the complete variable domain reads GAGVSQSPSNKVTEKGKDVELRCDPISGHTALYWYRQSLGQGLEFLIYFQGNSAPDKSGLPSDRFSAERTGGSVSTLTIQRTQQEDSAVYLCASSSGSTDTQYFGPGTRLTVL.

As regards this clone: An end of the junction differs from the germline gene, which may be a read error. Distinct nucleotide sequences in the sample also encode this CDR3. V gene TRBV6-5 combines with J gene TRBJ1-1; possible D gene TRBD1, 5 bases. Germline V gives CDR1 MNHEY, CDR2 SVGAGI. The CDR3 has 12 amino acids. The chain's CDR3 is CASRDLGTEAFF. As DNA, the CDR3 is TGTGCCAGCAGGGACCTAGGGACCGAAGCCTTCTTT.

With respect to this clone: A read error may explain this, as a much larger clone is one base away. Other DNA sequences in this sample translate to the same CDR3. The J gene is TRBJ2-3, the V gene TRBV7-9; no clear D. The CDR3 length is 11 residues. V dropped 3 bases and J dropped 3 bases, with 1 base sitting between them. Germline CDR1 SEHNR, CDR2 FQNEAQ (reference sequence). The CDR3 DNA is TGTGCCAGCAGCTTGACAGATACGCAGTATTTT. Its protein product is CASSLTDTQYF.